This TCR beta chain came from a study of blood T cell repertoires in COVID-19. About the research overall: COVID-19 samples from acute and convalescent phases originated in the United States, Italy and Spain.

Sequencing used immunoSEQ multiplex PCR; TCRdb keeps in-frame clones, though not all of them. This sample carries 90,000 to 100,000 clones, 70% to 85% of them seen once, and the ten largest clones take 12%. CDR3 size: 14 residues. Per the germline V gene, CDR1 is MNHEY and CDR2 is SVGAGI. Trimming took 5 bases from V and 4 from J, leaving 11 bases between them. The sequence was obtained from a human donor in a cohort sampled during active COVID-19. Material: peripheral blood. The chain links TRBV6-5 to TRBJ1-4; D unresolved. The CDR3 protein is CASSTGIGNEKLFF. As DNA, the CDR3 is TGTGCCAGCAGTACCGGGATCGGTAATGAAAAACTGTTTTTT.